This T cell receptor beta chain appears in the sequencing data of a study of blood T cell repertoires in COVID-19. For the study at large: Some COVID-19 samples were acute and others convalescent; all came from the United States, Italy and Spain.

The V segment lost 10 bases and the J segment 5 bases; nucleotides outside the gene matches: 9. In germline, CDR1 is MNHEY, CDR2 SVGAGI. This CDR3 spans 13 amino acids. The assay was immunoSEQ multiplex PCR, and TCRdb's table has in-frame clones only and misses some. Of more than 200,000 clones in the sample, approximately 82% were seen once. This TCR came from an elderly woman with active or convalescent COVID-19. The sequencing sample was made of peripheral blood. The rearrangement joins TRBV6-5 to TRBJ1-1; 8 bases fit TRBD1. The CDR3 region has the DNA TGTGCCACCCTTGACAGGGGAAGGACTGAAGCTTTCTTT. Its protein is CATLDRGRTEAFF.